Following are 3 T cell receptor beta chains from one sample sequenced in a study of T cells after yellow fever vaccination. TCRdb fed the 5' RACE reads into MiXCR, producing one record per CDR3 protein. The sample carries a few hundred thousand distinct CDR3 sequences, less than 3.5% recorded once. Sequenced material: CD4+ T cells sorted from PBMCs, taken 10 days after the yellow fever booster vaccination. The source is a man younger than 30 who received the YFV17D yellow fever vaccine.

This clonotype occurred a few times. J is TRBJ1-1 and V is TRBV29-1; a possible D gene is TRBD1 (6 bases). CDR1 and CDR2 from the germline V gene are SQVTM and ANQGSEA. The CDR3 consists of 13 residues. Trimming took off 7 bases at V and 1 base at J, with 13 bases between the two ends. The CDR3 spells CSAAQGTNTEAFF. CDR3 DNA: TGCAGCGCTGCGCAGGGGACGAACACTGAAGCTTTCTTT.

This chain joins TRBV12-3 or TRBV12-4 and TRBJ1-5; TRBD1 might be the D (5 bases). With 3 bases removed from V and 11 bases from J, the gap between germline ends came to 11 bases. There are 12 residues in the CDR3. The CDR3 DNA is TGTGCCAGCAGTTTTACGGGGGGAGCCCAGCATTTT. Translation gives CASSFTGGAQHF.

Ten or more counts support this clonotype. The J gene is TRBJ1-2, the V gene TRBV12-3 or TRBV12-4; the D gene is possibly TRBD1 (6 bases). The CDR3 runs to 13 residues. The V and J ends lost 6 bases and 8 bases respectively, with 16 bases between them. The CDR3 is CASRIQGLGGYTF. Written as DNA, the CDR3 is TGTGCCAGCAGGATACAGGGATTAGGCGGCTACACCTTC.